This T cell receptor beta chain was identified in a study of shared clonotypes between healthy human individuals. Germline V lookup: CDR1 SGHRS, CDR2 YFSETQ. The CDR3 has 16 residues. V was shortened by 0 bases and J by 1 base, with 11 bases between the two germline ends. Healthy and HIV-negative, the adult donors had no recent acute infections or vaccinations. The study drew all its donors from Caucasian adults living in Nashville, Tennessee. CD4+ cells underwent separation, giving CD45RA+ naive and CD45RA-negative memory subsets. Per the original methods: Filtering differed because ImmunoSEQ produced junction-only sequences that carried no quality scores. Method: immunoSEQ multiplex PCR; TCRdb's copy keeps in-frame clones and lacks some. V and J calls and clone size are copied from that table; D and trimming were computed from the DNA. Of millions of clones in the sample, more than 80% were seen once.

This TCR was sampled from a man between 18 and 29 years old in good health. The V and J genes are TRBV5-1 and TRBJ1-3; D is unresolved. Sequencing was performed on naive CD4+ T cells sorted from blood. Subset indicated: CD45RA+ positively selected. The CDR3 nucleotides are TGCGCCAGCAGCTTGGCAGCCCCTGAGTCTGGAAACACCATATATTTT. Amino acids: CASSLAAPESGNTIYF.